The 19 T cell receptor beta chains listed next were all sequenced from one sample in a study of memory CD4+ T cells and cytomegalovirus serostatus (dated by TCRdb to about 2019). Library generation was performed with the immunoSEQ multiplex PCR assay. Held by TCRdb, this immuneACCESS table contains in-frame sequences only and omits some clones. Under half of the omission traces to an unresolved V gene where checked; the cause of the rest is unknown. This sample lists 35,000 to 50,000 clones; approximately 80% were detected once. 1.1% of the sample rests with the top ten. A FACSAria II was used to sort memory CD4+ T cells, defined as single viable CD3+CD4+CD8-CD45RO+ cells. Sequencing was carried out using memory CD4+ T cells from blood. The receptors come from an adult in good health and CMV-seronegative.

The count of this clone is one. The rearrangement joins TRBV10-3 to TRBJ2-1; 7 bases agree with TRBD2. V lost 10 bases, J lost 6 bases, and 18 bases stayed unmatched. The CDR3 loop spans 16 amino acids. CDR1 is ENHRY and CDR2 is SYGVKD in the germline V gene. The CDR3 DNA reads TGTGCCACCGGACTAGATCATCGGAGGATGGGCAATGAGCAGTTCTTC. It is translated as CATGLDHRRMGNEQFF.

This chain links TRBV20-1 with TRBJ1-2, with unresolved D. Trimming cost V 4 bases and J 4 bases, with 7 bases left between them. This CDR3 has 11 amino acids. Germline CDR1 reads DFQATT; CDR2 reads SNEGSKA (reference sequence). CDR3 residues: CSANPGYGYTF. DNA of the CDR3: TGCAGTGCTAACCCCGGCTATGGCTACACCTTC.

The gene calls are TRBV18 and TRBJ1-1; 10 positions match TRBD1. The length of the CDR3 is 12 residues. The ends lost 6 bases at V and 5 bases at J; junction bases unmatched: 0. Germline CDR1 and CDR2: KGHSH and LQKENI. The CDR3 nucleotides are TGTGCCAGCTCGGGACAGGGGACTGAAGCTTTCTTT. This encodes CASSGQGTEAFF.

The rearrangement links TRBV6-4 to TRBJ2-5, with a tentative D call TRBD2 (5 bases). With 2 bases removed from V and 4 bases from J, the gap between germline ends came to 8 bases. Germline-derived CDR1 and CDR2 are MRHNA and SNTAGT. The CDR3 runs 13 residues. The CDR3 loop is CASSDDAGETQYF. The CDR3 DNA reads as TGTGCCAGCAGTGACGACGCGGGAGAGACCCAGTACTTC.

This sequence joins TRBV5-6 and TRBJ1-1; 9 bases align to TRBD1. Germline V gene lookup returns CDR1 SGHDT and CDR2 YYEEEE. This CDR3 comprises 15 residues. The ends lost 0 bases at V and 4 bases at J; junction bases unmatched: 4. CDR3 amino acids: CASSLGMTGGTEAFF. CDR3 bases: TGTGCCAGCAGCTTGGGGATGACAGGGGGCACTGAAGCTTTCTTT.

The V gene is TRBV25-1, the J gene TRBJ2-7, with TRBD2 identical over 7 bases. V lost 4 bases and J lost 0; bases outside the gene matches: 3. This CDR3 spans 14 amino acids. CDR1 is MGHDK, CDR2 SYGVNS, per germline. The DNA of the CDR3 is TGTGCCAGCAGTGTACGGGACTACTCCTACGAGCAGTACTTC. Protein sequence: CASSVRDYSYEQYF.

The chain combines TRBV29-1 with TRBJ2-3; no definite D call. This CDR3 has 11 residues. Germline V gives CDR1 SQVTM, CDR2 ANQGSEA. V was shortened by 8 bases and J by 2 bases, with 8 bases between the two germline ends. In nucleotides, the CDR3 is TGCAGCTCTTCCTCCACAGATACGCAGTATTTT. It yields the protein CSSSSTDTQYF.

The count of this clone is one. The V call is TRBV19, the J call TRBJ2-2; D gene ambiguous. Trimming pared 5 bases from V and 6 bases from J, leaving 4 bases between. This CDR3 comprises 11 residues. Germline CDR1 reads LNHDA; CDR2 reads SQIVND (reference sequence). CDR3 DNA sequence: TGTGCCAGTAGTCTTTCCGGGGAGCTGTTTTTT. This translates into CASSLSGELFF.

Worth noting for this clone: One end of the junction does not line up with germline, which may come from a read error. The chain carries TRBV15 and TRBJ1-4; no reliable D call. There are 14 residues in the CDR3. CDR1 is LNHNV, CDR2 YYDKDF, per germline (reference sequence). The CDR3 DNA follows: TGTGCCACCAGCAGAGACGTAGGACTAGTCAGACCGGTTTTT. Residues: CATSRDVGLVRPVF.

The chain links TRBV4-2 to TRBJ2-1, with 8 bases fitting TRBD2. This CDR3 spans 16 amino acids. Germline lookup yields CDR1 LGHNA and CDR2 YNFKEQ. V shed 4 bases, J shed 6 bases, and the junction held 11 bases outside the gene matches. The DNA of the CDR3 is TGTGCCAGCAGCCTTGAGGGGACTAGGAGTATCAATGAGCAGTTCTTC. Its translation is CASSLEGTRSINEQFF.

To note about this clone: An end of the junction does not agree with germline; a read error may underlie this. The genes are TRBV11-2 and TRBJ2-5; TRBD2 matches at 7 bases. CDR1 and CDR2 from the germline V gene are SGHAT and FQNNGV. The CDR3 contains 13 residues. Written as DNA, the CDR3 is TGTGCCAGCAGCGAGGGAGGGGTGGAGACCCGGTACTTC. Its protein is CASSEGGVETRYF.

This chain connects TRBV5-1 to TRBJ2-7, with D uncertain. Germline V gene sequence: CDR1 SGHRS, CDR2 YFSETQ. Trimming pared 0 bases from V and 4 bases from J, leaving 5 bases between. This CDR3 is 12 amino acids long. CDR3 region: CASSLDRYEQYF. The CDR3 nucleotides read TGCGCCAGCAGCTTGGACCGTTACGAGCAGTACTTC.

Details on this clone: Other DNA sequences within the sample encode an identical CDR3. V gene TRBV15 combines with J gene TRBJ1-2; no clear D gene. Germline V gene sequence: CDR1 LNHNV, CDR2 YYDKDF (reference sequence). The CDR3 consists of 13 residues. With 1 base removed from V and 3 bases from J, the gap between germline ends came to 6 bases. This CDR3 is CATSRGTDYGYTF. The CDR3 DNA follows: TGTGCCACCAGCAGAGGGACGGACTATGGCTACACCTTC. Drawing the rest from reference TRBV15 and TRBJ1-2, the complete variable domain is DAMVIQNPRYQVTQFGKPVTLSCSQTLNHNVMYWYQQKSSQAPKLLFHYYDKDFNNEADTPDNFQSRRPNTSFCFLDIRSPGLGDTAMYLCATSRGTDYGYTFGSGTRLTVV.

This clone was found once. The CDR3, as DNA: TGCGCCAGCAGCTTGGGAGAGGGCGAGCAGTACTTC. This gives the protein CASSLGEGEQYF. The chain has TRBV5-1 and TRBJ2-7, with TRBD2 as a possible D gene (5 bases). CDR1 is SGHRS and CDR2 is YFSETQ in the germline V gene. Trimming stripped 0 bases from V and 6 bases from J, with 7 bases between. The CDR3 totals 12 residues.

The gene calls are TRBV4-1 and TRBJ2-1, with 7 bases matching TRBD1. The CDR3 loop spans 16 amino acids. The ends lost 1 base at V and 7 bases at J; junction bases unmatched: 10. Germline V CDR1 and CDR2: MGHRA, YSYEKL. In DNA, the CDR3 is TGCGCCAGCAGCCAAGCACAGGGGATTGAGATTAATGAGCAGTTCTTC. This translates into CASSQAQGIEINEQFF.

J is TRBJ1-1 and V is TRBV9, with 8 bases matching TRBD1. V lost 3 bases and J lost 1; bases outside the gene matches: 14. Germline V lookup: CDR1 SGDLS, CDR2 YYNGEE. CDR3 length equals 18 residues. The CDR3 region has the DNA TGTGCCAGCAGCGCCCGTCGCGGGCAGGGGGCCACGAACACTGAAGCTTTCTTT. It translates to CASSARRGQGATNTEAFF.

The J gene is TRBJ1-1, the V gene TRBV5-4; no reliable D call. The CDR3 is made up of 14 amino acids. Germline V gives CDR1 SGHNT, CDR2 YYREEE (reference sequence). V lost 0 bases and J lost 2, with 8 bases in between. As DNA, the CDR3 is TGTGCCAGCAGCTTGGATCTGGGAAACACTGAAGCTTTCTTT. It is translated as CASSLDLGNTEAFF. Together with reference TRBV5-4 and TRBJ1-1, the CDR3 gives the full variable domain: ETGVTQSPTHLIKTRGQQVTLRCSSQSGHNTVSWYQQALGQGPQFIFQYYREEENGRGNFPPRFSGLQFPNYSSELNVNALELDDSALYLCASSLDLGNTEAFFGQGTRLTVV.

This chain connects TRBV5-1 to TRBJ1-5; possible D gene TRBD1, 5 bases. Germline V gives CDR1 SGHRS, CDR2 YFSETQ. V lost 0 bases and J lost 8, with 12 bases in between. The CDR3 is 14 amino acids. DNA for the CDR3: TGCGCCAGCAGCTTGGCCGGGGGGGTTGAGCCCCAGCATTTT. Translated: CASSLAGGVEPQHF. Drawing the rest from reference TRBV5-1 and TRBJ1-5, the complete variable domain is KAGVTQTPRYLIKTRGQQVTLSCSPISGHRSVSWYQQTPGQGLQFLFEYFSETQRNKGNFPGRFSGRQFSNSRSEMNVSTLELGDSALYLCASSLAGGVEPQHFGDGTRLSIL.

This chain joins TRBV5-1 and TRBJ1-4, with 7 bases aligning to TRBD1. The CDR3 runs 14 residues. Losses at the gene ends were 6 bases for V and 2 bases for J; bases not matched to a gene: 4. Germline-derived CDR1 and CDR2 are SGHRS and YFSETQ. The CDR3 region has the DNA TGCGCCAGCAATACAGGGGCCACTAATGAAAAACTGTTTTTT. Translation gives CASNTGATNEKLFF.